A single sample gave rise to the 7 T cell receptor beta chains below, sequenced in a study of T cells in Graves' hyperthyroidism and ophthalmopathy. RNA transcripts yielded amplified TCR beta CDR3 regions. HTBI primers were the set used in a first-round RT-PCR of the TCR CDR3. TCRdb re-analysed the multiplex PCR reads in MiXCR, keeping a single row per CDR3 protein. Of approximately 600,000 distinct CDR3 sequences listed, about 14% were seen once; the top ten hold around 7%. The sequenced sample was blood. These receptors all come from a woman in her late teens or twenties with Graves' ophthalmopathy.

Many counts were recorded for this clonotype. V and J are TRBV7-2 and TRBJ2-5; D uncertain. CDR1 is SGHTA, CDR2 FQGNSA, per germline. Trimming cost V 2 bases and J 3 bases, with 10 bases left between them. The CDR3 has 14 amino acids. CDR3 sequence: CASSLRPVKETQYF. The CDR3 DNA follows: TGTGCCAGCAGCTTACGTCCAGTAAAAGAGACCCAGTACTTC.

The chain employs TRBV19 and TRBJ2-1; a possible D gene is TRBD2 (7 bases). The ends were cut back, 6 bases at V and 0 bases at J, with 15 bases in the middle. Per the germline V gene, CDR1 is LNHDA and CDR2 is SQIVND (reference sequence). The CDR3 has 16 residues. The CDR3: CASRRGRTSSYNEQFF. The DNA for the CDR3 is TGTGCCAGTAGGCGGGGGCGGACGAGCTCCTACAATGAGCAGTTCTTC.

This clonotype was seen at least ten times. The CDR3 region is CASAFDRGSYEQYF. The CDR3 bases are TGTGCCAGCGCCTTCGACAGGGGGTCCTACGAGCAGTACTTC. This chain uses TRBV6-1 with TRBJ2-7; TRBD1 aligns across 9 bases. Germline CDR1 and CDR2: MNHNS and SASEGT. J lost 1 base, V lost 8 bases, and 6 bases had no gene match. This CDR3 is 14 amino acids long.

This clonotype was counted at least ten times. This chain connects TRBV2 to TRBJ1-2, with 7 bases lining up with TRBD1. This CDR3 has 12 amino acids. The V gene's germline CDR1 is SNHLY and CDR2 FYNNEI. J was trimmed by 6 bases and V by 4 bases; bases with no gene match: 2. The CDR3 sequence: CASSVRGDGYTF. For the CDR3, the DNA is TGTGCCAGCAGTGTCAGGGGGGATGGCTACACCTTC.

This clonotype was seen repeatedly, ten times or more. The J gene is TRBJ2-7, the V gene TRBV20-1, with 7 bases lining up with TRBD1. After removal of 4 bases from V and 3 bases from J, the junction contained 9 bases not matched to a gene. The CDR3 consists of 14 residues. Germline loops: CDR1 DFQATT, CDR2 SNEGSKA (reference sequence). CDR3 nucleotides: TGCAGTGCTATGGAGACAGGGTCGGGCTACGAGCAGTACTTC. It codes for CSAMETGSGYEQYF.

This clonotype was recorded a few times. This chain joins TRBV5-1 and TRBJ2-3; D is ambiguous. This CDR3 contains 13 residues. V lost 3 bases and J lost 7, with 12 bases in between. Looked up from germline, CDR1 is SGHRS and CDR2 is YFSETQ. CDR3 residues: CASSSSLSNTQYF. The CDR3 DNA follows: TGCGCCAGCAGCTCGTCTTTGTCAAATACGCAGTATTTT.

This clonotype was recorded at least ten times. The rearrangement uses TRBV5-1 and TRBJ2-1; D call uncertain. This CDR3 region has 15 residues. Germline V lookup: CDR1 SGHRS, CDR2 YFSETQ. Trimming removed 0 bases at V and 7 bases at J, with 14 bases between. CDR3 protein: CASSLGQALGNEQFF. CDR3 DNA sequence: TGCGCCAGCAGCTTGGGACAAGCTTTGGGGAATGAGCAGTTCTTC.